This TCR beta chain derives from a study of shared clonotypes between healthy human individuals. As for the study in general: CD4 naive and CD4 memory each took three plates per donor, while CD8 naive took two and CD8 memory one.

As to this clone: Its antigen is as yet unknown.

Produced via immunoSEQ multiplex PCR; TCRdb's table is partial and in-frame only. Here the sample spans about 520,000 clones, roughly 95% being singletons. CDR3 length: 12 amino acids. Germline V gene lookup returns CDR1 SQVTM and CDR2 ANQGSEA. The V end lost 3 bases, the J end lost 11 bases, and 16 bases lay between the germline ends. Study-level findings and limits: Sampling used blood alone; tissue repertoires probably differ. Larger estimated richness was generally seen in naive subsets than in memory subsets. The authors expected sequencing depth to affect clonotype sharing among donors.

The clonotype originates from a woman in her thirties in good health. What was sequenced was naive CD4+ T cells sorted from blood. Noted subset: CD45RA+ positively selected. The chain combines TRBV29-1 with TRBJ1-1; possibly TRBD1 for D (6 bases). In nucleotides, the CDR3 is TGCAGCGTTGATGGGGGCCCTGCAGGGGCTTTCTTT. This sequence encodes CSVDGGPAGAFF.